This T cell receptor beta chain was recorded in a study of blood T cell repertoires in COVID-19. Background on the study: Some COVID-19 samples were acute and others convalescent; all came from the United States, Italy and Spain. The analysed material was cDNA or gDNA that came from T cells, B-cell-depleted T cells, or PBMCs.

Patients in Seattle were enrolled during active infection, then followed longitudinally. The length of the CDR3 is 16 residues. CDR1 and CDR2 (germline): SGHRS, YFSETQ. V was clipped by 5 bases and J by 4 bases; unmatched bases: 7. Original analysis: Estimation of nucleated cell counts relied on the amplification of reference gene primers. Clones were sequenced by immunoSEQ multiplex PCR, and TCRdb holds only the in-frame ones, with some missing. V and J calls and clone size come straight from that table; D and trimming were deduced from the DNA. The sample consists of tens of thousands of clones, approximately 80% of them appearing once. This clone has only one observation.

The TCR sequence derives from a man over 45 with COVID-19, enrolled during active disease. The sample comprised peripheral blood. The chain couples TRBV5-1 to TRBJ2-3; 13 bases align to TRBD2. Here the CDR3 reads CASSRTGTSGADTQYF. CDR3 coding DNA: TGCGCCAGCAGTCGAACCGGGACTAGCGGGGCAGATACGCAGTATTTT.